One and the same sample provided the 13 T cell receptor beta chains below, sequenced in a study of breast tumors, draining lymph nodes, adjacent tissues. TCRdb processed the multiplex PCR reads anew with MiXCR; each CDR3 protein has one entry. The data show 200,000 to 300,000 distinct CDR3 sequences, under 35% seen once. Samples came from axillary lymph nodes draining the breast cancer. Material: axillary lymph node tissue. These receptors came from a female donor with breast cancer. Some clones in this sample may be carry-over from other donors' samples.

There are many counts of this clonotype. The chain links TRBV20-1 to TRBJ2-1; 10 nucleotides agree with TRBD2. The V gene's germline CDR1 is DFQATT and CDR2 SNEGSKA (reference sequence). Trimming cost V 0 bases and J 1 base; bases outside gene matches: 3. This CDR3 has 16 residues. The CDR3, as DNA: TGCAGTGCTAGAGATGTTAGCGGGAGGTCCTACAATGAGCAGTTCTTC. Translating it yields CSARDVSGRSYNEQFF.

A note on this clonotype: Just one base apart from a much larger clone, this may be a read error. This rearrangement joins TRBV7-2 to TRBJ2-3; maybe TRBD1 (6 bases). CDR1 is SGHTA, CDR2 FQGNSA, per germline. V shed 5 bases and J shed 3 bases, with 21 bases lying between them. The CDR3 covers 17 residues. CDR3 amino acids: CASSPGMGALSTDTQYF. The CDR3 nucleotides are TGTGCCAGCAGCCCTGGGATGGGGGCGCTTAGTACAGATACGCAGTATTTT.

Many counts were recorded for this clonotype. The rearrangement links TRBV11-2 to TRBJ2-7; D remains ambiguous. V lost 0 bases, J lost 3 bases, and 15 bases lay in between. The CDR3 length is 16 residues. Germline V lookup: CDR1 SGHAT, CDR2 FQNNGV. The DNA of the CDR3 is TGTGCCAGCAGCTTAGATGTGGCAGATTACGTCTACGAGCAGTACTTC. It encodes CASSLDVADYVYEQYF.

This clonotype has ten or more counts. The V and J genes are TRBV10-1 and TRBJ2-7, with 8 bases lining up with TRBD1. Looked up from germline, CDR1 is WNHNN and CDR2 is SYGVQD (reference sequence). J was trimmed by 5 bases and V by 3 bases; bases with no gene match: 3. This CDR3 has 13 residues. CDR3 nucleotides: TGCGCCAGCAGTGATTCAGGGGGCGACGAGCAGTACTTC. Encoded protein: CASSDSGGDEQYF.

This clonotype was found a few times. The CDR3 nucleotides are TGTGCCAGCCGAGGTCTGCGGACACTCTACAATGAGCAGTTCTTC. Protein sequence: CASRGLRTLYNEQFF. This chain joins TRBV6-1 and TRBJ2-1; perhaps TRBD1 as D (5 bases). This CDR3 has 15 residues. Germline loops: CDR1 MNHNS, CDR2 SASEGT. Trimming pared 8 bases from V and 3 bases from J, leaving 17 bases between.

On this clonotype: A single base separates this from a much larger clone, so it may be a read error. No conserved phenylalanine or tryptophan is present at the end of the CDR3, so a read error is the likely explanation. The rearrangement links TRBV20-1 to TRBJ2-7; no clear D gene. The CDR3 is made up of 12 amino acids. Trimming stripped 3 bases from V and 3 bases from J, with 9 bases between. Germline CDR1 and CDR2: DFQATT and SNEGSKA (reference sequence). Written as DNA, the CDR3 is TGCAGTGCTAGGAGAGAGGTCTACGAGCAGTACTCC. It specifies CSARREVYEQYS.

This clonotype was seen once. A read error may explain this, as a much larger clone is one base away. This chain connects TRBV4-2 to TRBJ2-1, with D possibly TRBD1 on 6 matching bases. Germline-derived CDR1 and CDR2 are LGHNA and YNFKEQ. The CDR3 covers 16 residues. The CDR3 DNA is TGTGCCAACAGCCAGAGGTCCGGGACATCCTACAATGAGCAGTTCTTC. This encodes CANSQRSGTSYNEQFF.

In this sample, this clonotype turned up many times. The rearrangement uses TRBV11-3 and TRBJ2-3; D remains unclear. V was cut by 1 base and J by 0 bases, with 8 bases left in between. The CDR3 has 15 amino acids. Looked up from germline, CDR1 is SGHNT and CDR2 is YENEEA. The CDR3 is CASSLVSLSTDTQYF. The CDR3 DNA reads as TGTGCCAGCAGCTTAGTTTCTCTAAGCACAGATACGCAGTATTTT.

The sample holds many counts of this clonotype. V gene TRBV20-1 combines with J gene TRBJ2-2; TRBD2 matches 7 bases. The V gene end was trimmed by 0 bases and the J gene end by 0 bases; junction bases not matched to a gene: 7. Looked up from germline, CDR1 is DFQATT and CDR2 is SNEGSKA (reference sequence). There are 17 residues in the CDR3. In DNA, the CDR3 is TGCAGTGCTAGAGATATTGCTAGCGGCCCGAACACCGGGGAGCTGTTTTTT. Residues: CSARDIASGPNTGELFF.

The chain combines TRBV30 with TRBJ2-5; 7 bases are shared with TRBD2. Trimming took 5 bases from V and 6 from J; bases not matched to a gene: 15. The V gene's germline CDR1 is GTSNPN and CDR2 SVGIG (reference sequence). This CDR3 comprises 15 residues. Here the CDR3 DNA reads TGTGCCTGGGGGAGCAGCGGGAAAATTGTGAAGACCCAGTACTTC. Protein sequence: CAWGSSGKIVKTQYF. Combining the CDR3 with reference TRBV30 and TRBJ2-5 gives the whole variable domain SQTIHQWPATLVQPVGSPLSLECTVEGTSNPNLYWYRQAAGRGLQLLFYSVGIGQISSEVPQNLSASRPQDRQFILSSKKLLLSDSGFYLCAWGSSGKIVKTQYFGPGTRLLVL.

This clonotype came up a few times. The chain couples TRBV27 to TRBJ2-3, with a possible D match to TRBD2 (6 bases). CDR3 length equals 13 residues. The V end was cut by 6 bases, the J end by 5 bases, with 12 bases between. Germline values: CDR1 MNHEY, CDR2 SMNVEV (reference sequence). The CDR3 sequence is CASRRGRVDTQYF. In DNA form, the CDR3 reads TGTGCCAGCAGGCGGGGTCGGGTAGATACGCAGTATTTT.

This clonotype has a count of ten or more. V gene TRBV10-2 combines with J gene TRBJ2-2, with D perhaps assigned TRBD1 or TRBD2 (5 bases each). Trimming took 7 bases from V and 0 from J, leaving 9 bases between them. Germline V gene lookup returns CDR1 WSHSY and CDR2 SAAADI. The CDR3 is made up of 14 amino acids. CDR3 coding DNA: TGCGCCAGCACAGGGAGTCCGAACACCGGGGAGCTGTTTTTT. It codes for CASTGSPNTGELFF.

Ten or more counts support this clonotype. The chain uses TRBV2 and TRBJ2-3, with 7 bases fitting TRBD2. This CDR3 is built from 15 residues. V shed 7 bases, J shed 1 base, and the junction held 8 bases outside the gene matches. The germline gives CDR1 SNHLY, CDR2 FYNNEI. In DNA form, the CDR3 reads TGTGCCAGCACCGAACGACGGGGGGGCACAGATACGCAGTATTTT. Translation gives CASTERRGGTDTQYF.